The 24 T cell receptor beta chains below were found in one sample sequenced in a study of CD8 T cells in ankylosing spondylitis. Study-level results: There was a TCR beta motif, made of eight highly homologous variants, that appeared characteristic of ankylosing spondylitis blood.

Antigens of these TCRs are unknown. TCRdb reprocessed the 5' RACE reads via MiXCR and lists one record per CDR3 protein. The sample contains hundreds of thousands of distinct CDR3 sequences, over 9.5% of which appear only once. Material for sequencing was blood, either unsorted or a sorted T cell fraction (not recorded which). Source of these receptors: a male donor with ankylosing spondylitis.

This clonotype was seen repeatedly, ten times or more. This sequence joins TRBV7-2 and TRBJ1-2, with D maybe TRBD1 (6 bases). CDR3 length: 14 residues. V was shortened by 5 bases and J by 7 bases, with 17 bases between the two germline ends. Germline V gene sequence: CDR1 SGHTA, CDR2 FQGNSA. CDR3 loop: CASSRRDTHLGYTF. The CDR3 coding sequence is TGTGCCAGCAGCCGGCGGGACACCCACCTTGGCTACACCTTC.

The chain employs TRBV21-1 and TRBJ2-7; TRBD2 is the table's D call and was not checked against the DNA. TRBV21-1 is a pseudogene. The CDR3 is made up of 15 amino acids. The CDR3 reads CASTPGLAAIYEQYF. DNA of the CDR3: TGTGCCAGCACCCCGGGACTAGCGGCCATCTACGAGCAGTACTTC.

The gene calls are TRBV20-1 and TRBJ2-3, with TRBD2 matching over 11 bases. Germline assignment: CDR1 DFQATT and CDR2 SNEGSKA (reference sequence). V lost 3 bases, J lost 0 bases, and 8 bases stayed unmatched. There are 17 residues in the CDR3. The CDR3 protein is CSASRSSGRRSTDTQYF. The CDR3 DNA is TGCAGTGCTAGTCGGTCTAGCGGGAGGAGAAGCACAGATACGCAGTATTTT.

This clonotype was seen many times. The chain is built from TRBV12-3 or TRBV12-4 and TRBJ1-3, with a possible D match to TRBD1 (5 bases). V gave up 8 bases and J gave up 3 bases, with 14 bases separating them. This CDR3 has 14 amino acids. This chain's CDR3 is CASDGGWIGNTIYF. The CDR3 bases are TGTGCCAGCGACGGGGGATGGATTGGAAACACCATATATTTT.

The genes are TRBV6-2 or TRBV6-3 and TRBJ2-1, with TRBD1 matching 8 bases. The germline CDR1 and CDR2 sequences are MNHEY and SVGEGT. The CDR3 has 14 residues. Trimming cost V 5 bases and J 2 bases; bases outside gene matches: 2. The CDR3 bases are TGTGCCAGCAGTGACAGGGGTGCCTACAATGAGCAGTTCTTC. This translates into CASSDRGAYNEQFF.

Only a few counts were recorded for this clonotype. V usage is TRBV7-3 and J usage is TRBJ1-4; D unclear. The V end lost 4 bases, the J end lost 1 base, and 16 bases lay between the germline ends. The CDR3 sequence is 17 residues long. Germline V lookup: CDR1 SGHTA, CDR2 FQGTGA. CDR3 in amino acids: CASSSISGGQTNEKLFF. The CDR3 DNA reads TGTGCCAGCAGCTCAATATCAGGCGGGCAAACTAATGAAAAACTGTTTTTT. Filled out from reference TRBV7-3 and TRBJ1-4, the complete variable domain reads GAGVSQTPSNKVTEKGKYVELRCDPISGHTALYWYRQSLGQGPEFLIYFQGTGAADDSGLPNDRFFAVRPEGSVSTLKIQRTERGDSAVYLCASSSISGGQTNEKLFFGSGTQLSVL.

The rearrangement joins TRBV27 to TRBJ2-6; D might be TRBD2 (6 bases). Germline V gene sequence: CDR1 MNHEY, CDR2 SMNVEV (reference sequence). The CDR3 runs 15 residues. Trimming removed 5 bases from V and 4 bases from J, with 12 bases in between. Here the CDR3 reads CASSPRGTGANVLTF. The CDR3 DNA reads TGTGCCAGCAGTCCCCGGGGGACCGGGGCCAACGTCCTGACTTTC.

This clonotype was counted many times. The V gene is TRBV5-1, the J gene TRBJ2-3, with TRBD2 identical over 9 bases. The length of the CDR3 is 16 residues. Germline CDR1 reads SGHRS; CDR2 reads YFSETQ. The junction had 7 bases not matched to a gene; V was cut back by 0 bases and J by 5 bases. DNA for the CDR3: TGCGCCAGCAGCTTGGAGGTTAGCGGGGGAGGAGATACGCAGTATTTT. The encoded protein is CASSLEVSGGGDTQYF.

This clonotype has more than one count but fewer than ten. The V call is TRBV28, the J call TRBJ2-7, with D unclear. The CDR3 runs to 12 residues. V lost 7 bases and J lost 2, with 9 bases in between. Germline CDR1 reads MDHEN; CDR2 reads SYDVKM. The CDR3 DNA reads as TGTGCCAGCATTTCTGACGCCTACGAGCAGTACTTC. Translation gives CASISDAYEQYF.

This chain joins TRBV7-2 and TRBJ1-1; TRBD1 is a possible D gene (5 bases). The CDR3 length is 13 residues. Trimming took 5 bases from V and 3 from J, leaving 10 bases between them. In germline, CDR1 is SGHTA, CDR2 FQGNSA. The CDR3 loop is CASSLVGHTEAFF. The DNA of the CDR3 is TGTGCCAGCAGCCTCGTGGGGCACACTGAAGCTTTCTTT.

V is TRBV20-1 and J is TRBJ1-6; the D is unclear. The V end lost 2 bases, the J end lost 8 bases, and 10 bases lay between the germline ends. This CDR3 comprises 13 residues. Germline V gene data show CDR1 as DFQATT and CDR2 as SNEGSKA (reference sequence). The CDR3 reads CSARWDIDSPLHF. CDR3 sequence (DNA): TGCAGTGCTAGATGGGATATTGATTCACCCCTCCACTTT.

In its sample, this clonotype was seen once. A much larger clonotype is one base distant, so this may be a read error. The V and J genes are TRBV6-5 and TRBJ2-3; 12 bases agree with TRBD2. Germline V lookup: CDR1 MNHEY, CDR2 SVGAGI. The CDR3 spans 16 residues. J gave up 8 bases and V 4 bases, and 10 bases lay outside the gene matches. The CDR3 DNA follows: TGTGCCAGCAGTTCAACTAGCGGGGGGATTAAAGCTACGCAGTATTTT. Protein: CASSSTSGGIKATQYF.

The V call is TRBV4-1, the J call TRBJ1-1; 8 bases map to TRBD1. The V gene end was trimmed by 0 bases and the J gene end by 8 bases; junction bases not matched to a gene: 2. CDR1 is MGHRA and CDR2 is YSYEKL in the germline V gene. The CDR3 extends over 13 amino acids. The CDR3 DNA is TGCGCCAGCAGCCAAGAAAGGGACAGGGAAGCTTTCTTT. Amino acids: CASSQERDREAFF.

This clonotype was picked up a small number of times. This chain joins TRBV6-5 and TRBJ2-7; 7 bases match TRBD2. The CDR3 contains 15 residues. J lost 4 bases, V lost 0 bases, and 6 bases had no gene match. CDR1 and CDR2 (germline): MNHEY, SVGAGI. The CDR3 spells CASSYSLAVGYEQYF. Written as DNA, the CDR3 is TGTGCCAGCAGTTACTCTCTAGCGGTGGGGTACGAGCAGTACTTC.

This clonotype was observed a handful of times. The chain carries TRBV9 and TRBJ1-2; 7 positions match TRBD1. CDR3 length: 12 amino acids. Trimming removed 2 bases from V and 14 bases from J; junction bases left unmatched: 9. Germline assignment: CDR1 SGDLS and CDR2 YYNGEE. In nucleotides, the CDR3 is TGTGCCAGCAGCGTGAGGGGGACAGCACCAACCTTC. The encoded protein is CASSVRGTAPTF.

In its sample, this clonotype was seen many times. V is TRBV29-1 and J is TRBJ1-1; D gene uncertain. Trimming took 7 bases from V and 1 from J, leaving 16 bases between them. Germline values: CDR1 SQVTM, CDR2 ANQGSEA. The CDR3 totals 14 residues. Here the CDR3 reads CSGGGGRTNTEAFF. As DNA, the CDR3 is TGCAGCGGGGGAGGTGGCAGGACGAACACTGAAGCTTTCTTT. Full variable domain (missing parts from reference TRBV29-1 and TRBJ1-1): SAVISQKPSRDICQRGTSLTIQCQVDSQVTMMFWYRQQPGQSLTLIATANQGSEATYESGFVIDKFPISRPNLTFSTLTVSNMSPEDSSIYLCSGGGGRTNTEAFFGQGTRLTVV.

This clonotype was detected many times. The chain joins TRBV29-1 to TRBJ2-2; 7 bases agree with TRBD1. Germline CDR1 and CDR2: SQVTM and ANQGSEA. This CDR3 is built from 13 residues. The junction had 2 bases not matched to a gene; V was cut back by 6 bases and J by 1 base. CDR3 nucleotide sequence: TGCAGCGTGGGACAGTTGAACACCGGGGAGCTGTTTTTT. It yields the protein CSVGQLNTGELFF.

This clonotype was observed at least ten times. The CDR3 reads CASSWDRDTQYF. For the CDR3, the DNA is TGTGCCAGCAGCTGGGACAGGGATACGCAGTATTTT. The chain uses TRBV7-2 and TRBJ2-3; TRBD1 agrees at 8 bases. The CDR3 covers 12 residues. Trimming at V came to 4 bases and at J to 6 bases, leaving 0 bases not matched to a gene. Germline CDR1 SGHTA, CDR2 FQGNSA. The complete variable domain, with remaining parts taken from reference TRBV7-2 and TRBJ2-3, reads GAGVSQSPSNKVTEKGKDVELRCDPISGHTALYWYRQSLGQGLEFLIYFQGNSAPDKSGLPSDRFSAERTGGSVSTLTIQRTQQEDSAVYLCASSWDRDTQYFGPGTRLTVL.

This chain links TRBV5-5 with TRBJ1-6, with D uncertain. The V gene's germline CDR1 is SGHKS and CDR2 YYEKEE (reference sequence). This CDR3 has 16 residues. V was shortened by 4 bases and J by 0 bases, with 11 bases between the two germline ends. CDR3 region: CASSPDPSSYNSPLHF. DNA for the CDR3: TGTGCCAGCAGCCCAGACCCGAGCTCCTATAATTCACCCCTCCACTTT.

In this sample, this clonotype turned up a few times. The chain employs TRBV7-2 and TRBJ1-6, with TRBD1 as a possible D gene (5 bases). The CDR3 has 12 amino acids. V was shortened by 5 bases and J by 13 bases, with 12 bases between the two germline ends. Germline CDR1 is SGHTA and CDR2 is FQGNSA. In nucleotides, the CDR3 is TGTGCCAGCAGCACAGACTGGGGGCCCCTCCACTTT. It codes for CASSTDWGPLHF.

The chain is built from TRBV12-3 or TRBV12-4 and TRBJ2-7, with D tentatively TRBD2 (6 bases). The V end lost 7 bases, the J end lost 5 bases, and 15 bases lay between the germline ends. This CDR3 spans 13 amino acids. Here the CDR3 DNA reads TGTGCCAGCACCCGGGACTTTGGCAACGAGCAGTACTTC. It specifies CASTRDFGNEQYF.

This clonotype was seen at least ten times. This sequence joins TRBV24-1 and TRBJ2-1; D gene uncertain. The germline V gene has CDR1 KGHDR and CDR2 SFDVKD. The CDR3 sequence is 11 residues long. Trimming left V 7 bases short and J 4 bases short, with 4 bases between. As DNA, the CDR3 is TGTGCCACCAGGACTTACAATGAGCAGTTCTTC. Encoded protein: CATRTYNEQFF.

The chain has TRBV6-6 and TRBJ2-7; 7 nucleotides align to TRBD1. The CDR3 length is 11 residues. Per the germline V gene, CDR1 is MNHNY and CDR2 is SVGAGI (reference sequence). The V and J ends lost 3 bases and 12 bases, in that order; junction bases with no gene match: 5. The CDR3 here is CASSYKGQRYF. The CDR3 DNA follows: TGTGCCAGCAGTTATAAGGGACAGCGGTACTTC.

The chain links TRBV6-1 to TRBJ2-5; D unclear. Germline assignment: CDR1 MNHNS and CDR2 SASEGT. The V and J ends lost 7 bases and 0 bases respectively, with 9 bases between them. The length of the CDR3 is 13 residues. CDR3 DNA sequence: TGTGCCAGCACAAGGCCAGACCAAGAGACCCAGTACTTC. This encodes CASTRPDQETQYF.